This T cell receptor beta chain comes out of a study of a mutant IDH1 vaccine in newly diagnosed glioma. Data came from immunoSEQ multiplex PCR; TCRdb stores just in-frame clones and leaves some out. This table has about 38,000 clones, around 82% appearing once. Points from the study as a whole: Pseudoprogression seemingly bore no relation to changes in top peripheral T cell clonotypes.

Worth noting for this clone: The antigen is not known.

The CDR3 totals 16 residues. Germline loops: CDR1 SEHNR, CDR2 FQNEAQ (reference sequence). The V gene end was trimmed by 5 bases and the J gene end by 10 bases; junction bases not matched to a gene: 12. This sample's time point: week 5, during vaccination. Every vaccination contained 300 ug of the mutant IDH1 20-mer peptide and was paired with topical imiquimod. The chain links TRBV7-9 to TRBJ1-6, with 9 positions matching TRBD1. The sequencing here drew on PBMCs, taken from a glioma patient whose treatment included an IDH1 peptide vaccine. The receptor was isolated from a middle-aged man with glioma. CDR3 protein: CASSHQATGGKSPLHF. CDR3 DNA sequence: TGTGCCAGCAGCCACCAGGCGACAGGGGGTAAATCACCCCTCCACTTT.